The T cell receptor beta chain described here comes from a study of cytomegalovirus exposure and HLA in healthy donors. Points from the study as a whole: The study listed around 150 cytomegalovirus-associated TCR beta chains.

Germline V lookup: CDR1 MDHEN, CDR2 SYDVKM. The J segment lost 3 bases and the V segment lost 3 bases, leaving 25 bases of the junction unmatched. The CDR3 has 21 residues. Regarding this clone: The target antigen is unknown.

Data came from immunoSEQ multiplex PCR; TCRdb stores just in-frame clones and leaves some out. The data show roughly 63,000 clones, with about 90% seen just once and more than 0.95% held by the top ten. The J gene is TRBJ2-5, the V gene TRBV28; TRBD2 matches 7 bases. Sequencing was performed on PBMCs. The clonotype was recovered from a woman in her late teens or twenties in good health and CMV-seronegative. The CDR3 nucleotides are TGTGCCAGCAGTTTGCTTTCCTCGGTCTTTTCGTTTATAGCGGGTGAAGAGACCCAGTACTTC. Translated, it gives CASSLLSSVFSFIAGEETQYF.